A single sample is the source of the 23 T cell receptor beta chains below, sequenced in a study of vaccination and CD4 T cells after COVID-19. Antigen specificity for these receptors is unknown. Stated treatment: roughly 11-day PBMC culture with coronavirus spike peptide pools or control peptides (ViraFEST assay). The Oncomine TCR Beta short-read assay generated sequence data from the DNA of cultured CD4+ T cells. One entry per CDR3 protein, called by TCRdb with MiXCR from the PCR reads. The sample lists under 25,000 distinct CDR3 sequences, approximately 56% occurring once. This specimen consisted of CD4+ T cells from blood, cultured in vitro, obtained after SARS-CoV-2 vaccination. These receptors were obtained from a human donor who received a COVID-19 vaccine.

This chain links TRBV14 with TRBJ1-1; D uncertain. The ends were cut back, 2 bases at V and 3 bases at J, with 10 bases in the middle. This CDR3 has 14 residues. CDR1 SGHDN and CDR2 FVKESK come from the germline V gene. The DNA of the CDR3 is TGTGCCAGCAGCCAATTTTTGCCTCACACTGAAGCTTTCTTT. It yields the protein CASSQFLPHTEAFF.

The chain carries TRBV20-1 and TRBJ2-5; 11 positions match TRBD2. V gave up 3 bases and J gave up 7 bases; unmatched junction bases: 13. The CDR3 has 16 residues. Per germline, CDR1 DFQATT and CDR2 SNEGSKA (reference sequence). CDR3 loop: CSASWGSGGAEGTQYF. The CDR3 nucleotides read TGCAGTGCTAGTTGGGGTAGCGGGGGGGCGGAGGGGACCCAGTACTTC.

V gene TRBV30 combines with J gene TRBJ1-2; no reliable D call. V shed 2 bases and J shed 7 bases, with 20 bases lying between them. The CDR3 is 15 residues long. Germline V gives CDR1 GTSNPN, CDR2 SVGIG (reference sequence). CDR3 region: CAWSSLKGGIAGYTF. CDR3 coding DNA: TGTGCCTGGAGTTCTCTTAAGGGTGGTATTGCTGGCTACACCTTC.

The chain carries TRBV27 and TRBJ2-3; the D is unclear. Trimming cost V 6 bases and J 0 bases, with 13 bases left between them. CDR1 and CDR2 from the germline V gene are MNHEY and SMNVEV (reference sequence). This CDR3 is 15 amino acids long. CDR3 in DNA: TGTGCCAGCAGATACCGATATTCTAGCACAGATACGCAGTATTTT. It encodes CASRYRYSSTDTQYF.

The CDR3 sequence: CASSVVDGARNEQYF. The CDR3 DNA follows: TGTGCCAGCAGTGTGGTGGATGGGGCGCGCAACGAGCAGTACTTC. The V and J genes are TRBV2 and TRBJ2-7; D may be TRBD1 (5 bases). The germline V and J ends were trimmed by 4 bases and 5 bases, with 18 bases remaining between them. Germline V CDR1 and CDR2: SNHLY, FYNNEI. CDR3 length equals 15 residues. Variable domain in full (rest from reference TRBV2 and TRBJ2-7): EPEVTQTPSHQVTQMGQEVILRCVPISNHLYFYWYRQILGQKVEFLVSFYNNEISEKSEIFDDQFSVERPDGSNFTLKIRSTKLEDSAMYFCASSVVDGARNEQYFGPGTRLTVT.

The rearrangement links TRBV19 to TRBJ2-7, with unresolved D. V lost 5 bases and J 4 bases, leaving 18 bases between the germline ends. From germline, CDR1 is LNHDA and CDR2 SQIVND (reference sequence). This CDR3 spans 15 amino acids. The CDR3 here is CASSYRQTPDYEQYF. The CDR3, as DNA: TGTGCCAGTAGTTACCGGCAGACACCCGATTACGAGCAGTACTTC. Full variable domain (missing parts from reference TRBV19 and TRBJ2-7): DGGITQSPKYLFRKEGQNVTLSCEQNLNHDAMYWYRQDPGQGLRLIYYSQIVNDFQKGDIAEGYSVSREKKESFPLTVTSAQKNPTAFYLCASSYRQTPDYEQYFGPGTRLTVT.

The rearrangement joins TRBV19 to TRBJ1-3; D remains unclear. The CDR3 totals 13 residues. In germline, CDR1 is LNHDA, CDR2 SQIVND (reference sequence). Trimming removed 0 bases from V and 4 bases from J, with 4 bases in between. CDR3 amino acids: CASSIEGGNTIYF. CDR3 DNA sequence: TGTGCCAGTAGTATAGAGGGAGGAAACACCATATATTTT.

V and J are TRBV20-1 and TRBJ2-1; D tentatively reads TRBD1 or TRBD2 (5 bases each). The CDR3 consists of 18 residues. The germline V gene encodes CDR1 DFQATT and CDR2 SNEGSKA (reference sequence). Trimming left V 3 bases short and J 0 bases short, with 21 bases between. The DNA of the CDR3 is TGCAGTGCTAGGAGTGGGACGGCGGACTTAAGCTCCTACAATGAGCAGTTCTTC. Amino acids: CSARSGTADLSSYNEQFF.

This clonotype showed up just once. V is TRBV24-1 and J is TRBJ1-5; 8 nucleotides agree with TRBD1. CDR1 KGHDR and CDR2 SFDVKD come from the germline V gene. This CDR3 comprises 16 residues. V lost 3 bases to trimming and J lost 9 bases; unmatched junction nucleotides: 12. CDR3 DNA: TGTGCCACCAGTGATAGTGGTACAGGGGGAATTGGGCCCCAGCATTTT. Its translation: CATSDSGTGGIGPQHF.

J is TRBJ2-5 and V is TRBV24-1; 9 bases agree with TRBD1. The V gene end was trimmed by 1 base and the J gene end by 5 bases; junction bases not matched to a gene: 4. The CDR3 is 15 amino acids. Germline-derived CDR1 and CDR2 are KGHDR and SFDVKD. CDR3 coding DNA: TGTGCCACCAGTGATTTACAACAGGGGGCGGAGACCCAGTACTTC. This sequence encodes CATSDLQQGAETQYF.

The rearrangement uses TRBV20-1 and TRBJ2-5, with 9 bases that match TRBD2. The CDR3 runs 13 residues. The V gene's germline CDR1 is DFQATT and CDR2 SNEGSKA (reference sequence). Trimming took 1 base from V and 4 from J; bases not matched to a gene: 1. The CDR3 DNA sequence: TGCAGTGCTAGAGGTAGCGGGAGAGAGACCCAGTACTTC. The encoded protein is CSARGSGRETQYF.

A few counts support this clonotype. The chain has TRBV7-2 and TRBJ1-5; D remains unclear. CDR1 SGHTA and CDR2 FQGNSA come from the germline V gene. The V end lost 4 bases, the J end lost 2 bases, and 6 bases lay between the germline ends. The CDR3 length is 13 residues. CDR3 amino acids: CASSSQGNQPQHF. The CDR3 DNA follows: TGTGCCAGCAGCTCCCAGGGCAATCAGCCCCAGCATTTT.

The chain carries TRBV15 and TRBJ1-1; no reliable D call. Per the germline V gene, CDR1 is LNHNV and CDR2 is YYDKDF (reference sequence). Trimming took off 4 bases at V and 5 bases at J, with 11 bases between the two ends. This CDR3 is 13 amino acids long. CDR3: CATSITLGTEAFF. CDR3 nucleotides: TGTGCCACCAGCATTACTCTGGGAACTGAAGCTTTCTTT.

DNA of the CDR3: TGCAGTGCTAGTTTTTCGGGGGACACCGATCAGCCCCAGCATTTT. The encoded protein is CSASFSGDTDQPQHF. The chain joins TRBV20-1 to TRBJ1-5; D is perhaps TRBD1 (6 bases). This CDR3 comprises 15 residues. V lost 3 bases, J lost 5 bases, and 17 bases lay in between. Germline loops: CDR1 DFQATT, CDR2 SNEGSKA (reference sequence).

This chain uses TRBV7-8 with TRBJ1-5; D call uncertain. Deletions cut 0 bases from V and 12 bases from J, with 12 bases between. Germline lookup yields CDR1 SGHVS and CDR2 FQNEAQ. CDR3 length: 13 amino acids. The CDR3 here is CASSLASNQLQHF. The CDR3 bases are TGTGCCAGCAGCTTAGCGAGTAACCAACTCCAGCATTTT. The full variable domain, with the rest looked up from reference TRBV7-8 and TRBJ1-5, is GAGVSQSPRYKVAKRGQDVALRCDPISGHVSLFWYQQALGQGPEFLTYFQNEAQLDKSGLPSDRFFAERPEGSVSTLKIQRTQQEDSAVYLCASSLASNQLQHFGDGTRLSIL.

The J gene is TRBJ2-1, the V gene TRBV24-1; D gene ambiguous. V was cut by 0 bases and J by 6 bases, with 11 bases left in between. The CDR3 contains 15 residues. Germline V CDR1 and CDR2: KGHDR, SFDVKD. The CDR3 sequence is CATSDLGQAVNEQFF. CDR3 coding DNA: TGTGCCACCAGTGATTTGGGGCAGGCCGTCAATGAGCAGTTCTTC.

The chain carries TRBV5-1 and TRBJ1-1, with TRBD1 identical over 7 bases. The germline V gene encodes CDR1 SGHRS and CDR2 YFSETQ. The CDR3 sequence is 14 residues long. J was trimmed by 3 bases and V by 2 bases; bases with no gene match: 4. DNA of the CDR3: TGCGCCAGCAGCTTAACAGGGGTGGACACTGAAGCTTTCTTT. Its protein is CASSLTGVDTEAFF.

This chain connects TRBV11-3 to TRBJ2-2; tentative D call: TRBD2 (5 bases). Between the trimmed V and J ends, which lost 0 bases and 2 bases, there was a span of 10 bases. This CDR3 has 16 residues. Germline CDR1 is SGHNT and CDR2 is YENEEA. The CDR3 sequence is CASSLDPGLNTGELFF. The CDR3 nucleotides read TGTGCCAGCAGCTTAGACCCAGGACTTAACACCGGGGAGCTGTTTTTT. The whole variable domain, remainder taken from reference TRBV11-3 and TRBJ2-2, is EAGVVQSPRYKIIEKKQPVAFWCNPISGHNTLYWYLQNLGQGPELLIRYENEEAVDDSQLPKDRFSAERLKGVDSTLKIQPAELGDSAVYLCASSLDPGLNTGELFFGEGSRLTVL.

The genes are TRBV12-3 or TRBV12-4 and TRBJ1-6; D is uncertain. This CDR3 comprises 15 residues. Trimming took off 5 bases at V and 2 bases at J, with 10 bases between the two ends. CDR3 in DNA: TGTGCCAGCAGTACATACCGGGCCTATAATTCACCCCTCCACTTT. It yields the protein CASSTYRAYNSPLHF.

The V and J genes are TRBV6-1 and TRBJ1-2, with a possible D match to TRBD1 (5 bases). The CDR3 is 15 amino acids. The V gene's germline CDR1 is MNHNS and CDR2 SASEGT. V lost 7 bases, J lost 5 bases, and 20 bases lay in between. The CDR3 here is CASNRSDRTRYGYTF. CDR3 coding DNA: TGTGCCAGCAACCGGTCCGACCGGACACGTTATGGCTACACCTTC.

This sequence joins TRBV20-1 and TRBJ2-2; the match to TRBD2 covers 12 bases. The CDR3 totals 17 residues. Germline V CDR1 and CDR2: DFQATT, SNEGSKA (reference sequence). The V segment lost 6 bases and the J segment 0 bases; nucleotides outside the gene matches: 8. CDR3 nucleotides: TGCAGTGCGGAGAGACTAGCGGGGGACGCGAACACCGGGGAGCTGTTTTTT. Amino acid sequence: CSAERLAGDANTGELFF.

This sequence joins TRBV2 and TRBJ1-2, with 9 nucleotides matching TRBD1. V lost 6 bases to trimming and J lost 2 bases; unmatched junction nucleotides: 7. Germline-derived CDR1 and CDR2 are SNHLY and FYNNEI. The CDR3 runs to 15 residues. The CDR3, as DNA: TGTGCCAGCAGCGGGGACAGGGAGGGGAACTATGGCTACACCTTC. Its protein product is CASSGDREGNYGYTF.

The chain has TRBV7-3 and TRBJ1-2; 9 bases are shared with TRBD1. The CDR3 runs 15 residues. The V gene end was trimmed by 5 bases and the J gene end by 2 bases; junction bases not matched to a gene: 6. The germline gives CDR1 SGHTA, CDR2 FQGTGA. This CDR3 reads CASSLSGTGNYGYTF. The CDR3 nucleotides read TGTGCCAGCAGCCTATCCGGGACAGGGAACTATGGCTACACCTTC.